The T cell receptor (beta chain) under discussion was sequenced for a study of T cells in tuberculosis (dated by TCRdb to between 2017 and 2018). Background on the whole study: To characterize T cells specific for the mycobacterial lipid antigen glucose monomycolate (GMM), the study used CD1B tetramers together with high-throughput TCR immunosequencing. With ten people per group, a South African clinical cohort compared IGRA-negative adolescents, IGRA-positive adolescents with latent tuberculosis, and adults with active tuberculosis. PBMC from patients with active tuberculosis were archived either before the start of standard anti-tuberculosis treatment or within 7 days of starting that treatment. Study-wide findings and limitations: Clinical samples were selected based on the availability of cryopreserved specimens, with adults included as active tuberculosis cases and adolescents included as controls. Using GEM motif frequencies, a classifier achieved approximately 72% accuracy, whereas a classifier built on the diverse GMM-specific repertoire got to 87% accuracy (AUROC roughly 0.88). The smaller NN-distances in active tuberculosis patients were driven in part by shorter CDR3-alpha lengths, while the difference seen for TCR-beta was not statistically significant. Active tuberculosis TCR-alpha repertoires showed smaller mean NN-distances to GMM-specific TCRs than IGRA-negative controls, suggesting clonal expansion of these TCRs.

The immunoSEQ multiplex PCR assay was used to generate TCR libraries, with TCR-beta and/or TCR-alpha/delta assays applied to each sample. The amplified TCR libraries were sequenced on the Illumina high-throughput platform. Regarding the original processing steps: Clustering and dimensionality reduction were performed using pairwise TCRdist distances among GMM-specific receptors from ex vivo sorted or in vitro expanded T cells. Each clinical repertoire was scored by mean NN-distance, the average TCRdist to the nearest 10% of tetramer-positive reference sequences. To compute GEM TCR motif frequency, the fraction of unique TCRs matching known GEM sequences by V/J usage and CDR3 length was calculated. Linear discriminant analysis with leave-one-out cross-validation, implemented in scikit-learn, was used to classify active tuberculosis. In TCRdb, the immuneACCESS table is reduced to in-frame sequences with V and J assigned. These tables do not hold every clone; where another copy was compared, an unresolved V gene accounts for under half, and the others remain unexplained. The DNA gave D and trimming, while V, J and clone size come from that table. The sample table holds 47,000 or so clones, of which roughly 95% were seen once. Of the sample, about 1.3% is held by the ten largest clones.

About this clone: The antigen this receptor binds is unknown. No base-level quality is on record; no much larger clone is a single base apart.

V and J are truncated by 4 bases and 2 bases respectively, leaving an intervening sequence of 5 bases. According to the germline V gene, CDR1 reads SQVTM and CDR2 reads ANQGSEA. CDR3 length: 11 amino acids, cysteine to phenylalanine. Just the 33-base CDR3 DNA is kept, in frame starting at base 1. The time point label on this specimen signifies: new active TB diagnosis, blood taken before or within 7 days of starting treatment. The patients with active tuberculosis were newly diagnosed, HIV-seronegative South African adults aged 18 years or older. Confirmation of active tuberculosis was based on positive sputum smear microscopy and/or a positive M. tuberculosis culture. Unsorted cryopreserved PBMC were immunosequenced, covering on average about 96,000 T cells per clinical donor.

The starting material was PBMCs, obtained at tuberculosis diagnosis. This TCR was recovered from an adult with tuberculosis. The chain uses TRBV29-1 and TRBJ2-5, with the identity of the D gene unclear. For the CDR3, the sequence is CSVVPQETQYF. The sequenced DNA: TGCAGCGTTGTCCCGCAAGAGACCCAGTACTTC.